This TCR beta chain was retrieved from a study of shared T cell receptors in the human thymus. The repertoire was sequenced with immunoSEQ multiplex PCR; TCRdb's copy has only in-frame clones and lacks some. The sample carries approximately 660,000 clones, roughly 88% recorded once. This clone was counted once. This CDR3 comprises 17 residues. Losses at the gene ends were 6 bases for V and 3 bases for J; bases not matched to a gene: 9. CDR1 and CDR2 (germline): KGHSH, LQKENI. These data were also reused for a study on human thymus T cells. This second study notes: Resections were taken during corrective heart surgery, and the thymus tissue came from these.

The rearrangement uses TRBV18 and TRBJ2-1, with 12 bases fitting TRBD2. Specimen: thymocytes. The clonotype comes from a boy in the first two years of life with a congenital heart defect. CDR3 region: CASSPRTSGTSYNEQFF. CDR3 in DNA: TGTGCCAGCTCCCCGAGGACTAGCGGGACTAGCTACAATGAGCAGTTCTTC.